These 22 T cell receptor beta chains originate from one sample sequenced in a study of T cells after yellow fever vaccination. MiXCR, run by TCRdb on the 5' RACE reads, gives a single entry per CDR3 protein. The table has approximately 580,000 distinct CDR3 sequences, about a sixth seen once; the top ten hold around 16%. The sample here was PBMCs, taken 5 days after the first yellow fever vaccination. These TCRs come from a man aged 18 to 30 who received the YFV17D yellow fever vaccine.

This sequence joins TRBV20-1 and TRBJ1-5; 8 bases line up with TRBD1. V lost 1 base and J lost 0; bases outside the gene matches: 5. The CDR3 totals 16 residues. Germline V gives CDR1 DFQATT, CDR2 SNEGSKA (reference sequence). For the CDR3, the DNA is TGCAGTGCTAGAGGACAGGGGATCTTTAGCAATCAGCCCCAGCATTTT. Protein product: CSARGQGIFSNQPQHF.

This clonotype was recorded at least ten times. This rearrangement joins TRBV18 to TRBJ2-7; D unclear. CDR1 is KGHSH, CDR2 LQKENI, per germline. The CDR3 is made up of 13 amino acids. Trimming took off 3 bases at V and 6 bases at J, with 12 bases between the two ends. For the CDR3, the DNA is TGTGCCAGCTCACCCACTCGTTTCGGCGAGCAGTACTTC. It encodes CASSPTRFGEQYF. The full variable domain, rest sourced from reference TRBV18 and TRBJ2-7, is NAGVMQNPRHLVRRRGQEARLRCSPMKGHSHVYWYRQLPEEGLKFMVYLQKENIIDESGMPKERFSAEFPKEGPSILRIQQVVRGDSAAYFCASSPTRFGEQYFGPGTRLTVT.

This clonotype was observed a few times. The chain uses TRBV12-3 or TRBV12-4 and TRBJ1-6; D is uncertain. V was trimmed by 3 bases and J by 7 bases, leaving 10 bases between them. This CDR3 spans 14 amino acids. This CDR3 is CASSFLQLNSPLHF. The CDR3 DNA sequence: TGTGCCAGCAGTTTCTTACAGCTCAATTCACCCCTCCACTTT.

This clonotype was recorded at least ten times. The chain carries TRBV7-8 and TRBJ2-1; no clear D gene. The CDR3 has 13 amino acids. The germline V and J ends were trimmed by 1 base and 5 bases, with 6 bases remaining between them. Germline CDR1 SGHVS, CDR2 FQNEAQ. CDR3 nucleotide sequence: TGTGCCAGCAGCTTAGGGGTTAACAATGAGCAGTTCTTC. Translating it yields CASSLGVNNEQFF.

This clonotype was observed a few times. The J gene is TRBJ2-1, the V gene TRBV12-3 or TRBV12-4; tentatively, D is TRBD2 (6 bases). Trimming took 3 bases from V and 2 from J, leaving 11 bases between them. The CDR3 consists of 15 residues. CDR3 in amino acids: CASSFRAGPYNEQFF. The CDR3 bases are TGTGCCAGCAGTTTTAGGGCGGGGCCCTACAATGAGCAGTTCTTC.

J is TRBJ1-6 and V is TRBV2; 7 nucleotides align to TRBD1. The CDR3 is 13 residues long. With 10 bases clipped from V and 4 bases from J, the junction kept 4 bases outside the gene matches. Germline assignment: CDR1 SNHLY and CDR2 FYNNEI. The CDR3 here is CATRGQYNSPLHF. In nucleotides, the CDR3 is TGTGCCACTAGGGGACAGTATAATTCACCCCTCCACTTT.

This clonotype has just a few counts. The gene calls are TRBV27 and TRBJ2-1; 9 nucleotides match TRBD1. The CDR3 has 14 residues. Germline-derived CDR1 and CDR2 are MNHEY and SMNVEV (reference sequence). The trim removed 7 bases at V and 3 bases at J, leaving 4 bases unmatched. The CDR3 region has the DNA TGTGCCAGCAACCCGGACAGGGGCTACAATGAGCAGTTCTTC. Protein: CASNPDRGYNEQFF.

The V call is TRBV5-1, the J call TRBJ2-7; D gene uncertain. The V end lost 0 bases, the J end lost 5 bases, and 12 bases lay between the germline ends. This CDR3 has 14 amino acids. The germline V gene has CDR1 SGHRS and CDR2 YFSETQ. CDR3 DNA sequence: TGCGCCAGCAGCTTGGACCTGGTAGGCGACGAGCAGTACTTC. It codes for CASSLDLVGDEQYF.

This rearrangement joins TRBV4-2 to TRBJ2-5; D is unclear. The CDR3 length is 16 residues. Trimming left V 2 bases short and J 4 bases short, with 17 bases between. In germline, CDR1 is LGHNA, CDR2 YNFKEQ. The CDR3: CASSQSVGLNGETQYF. Here the CDR3 DNA reads TGTGCCAGCAGCCAATCCGTCGGGCTAAATGGAGAGACCCAGTACTTC.

CDR3: CASQPDSTDTQYF. Written as DNA, the CDR3 is TGTGCCAGCCAGCCAGACTCCACAGATACGCAGTATTTT. The chain is built from TRBV7-9 and TRBJ2-3; D gene unclear. The V gene lost 8 bases and the J gene lost 2 bases, with 11 bases spanning the gap. The CDR3 is made up of 13 amino acids. The germline V gene has CDR1 SEHNR and CDR2 FQNEAQ (reference sequence).

This chain joins TRBV7-2 and TRBJ2-5; 7 nucleotides match TRBD2. Germline lookup yields CDR1 SGHTA and CDR2 FQGNSA. Trimming cost V 5 bases and J 5 bases; bases outside gene matches: 11. There are 15 residues in the CDR3. CDR3: CASSPNRLAGETQYF. The CDR3 nucleotides are TGTGCCAGCAGCCCCAACCGACTAGCAGGGGAGACCCAGTACTTC.

This clonotype was observed a few times. The chain links TRBV4-1 to TRBJ2-5, with D unresolved. The CDR3 has 15 amino acids. Trimming stripped 1 base from V and 1 base from J, with 10 bases between. The germline gives CDR1 MGHRA, CDR2 YSYEKL. CDR3 DNA sequence: TGCGCCAGCAGCCAAGTTCTCCAGGCCCAAGAGACCCAGTACTTC. Its translation is CASSQVLQAQETQYF.

The sample holds a few counts of this clonotype. The gene calls are TRBV6-5 and TRBJ1-2, with D hard to call. In germline, CDR1 is MNHEY, CDR2 SVGAGI. The length of the CDR3 is 16 residues. The ends were cut back, 5 bases at V and 7 bases at J, with 23 bases in the middle. The CDR3 DNA sequence: TGTGCCAGCAGTACTCCGGACCATAGCACCAAAGTTGGCTACACCTTC. Translated, it gives CASSTPDHSTKVGYTF.

The rearrangement links TRBV4-2 to TRBJ2-1; TRBD1 is a possible D gene (5 bases). CDR1 is LGHNA, CDR2 YNFKEQ, per germline. The CDR3 runs to 13 residues. V gave up 5 bases and J gave up 6 bases, with 11 bases separating them. CDR3 region: CASSRGLGNEQFF. Written as DNA, the CDR3 is TGTGCCAGCAGCAGGGGTTTAGGCAATGAGCAGTTCTTC.

This chain uses TRBV6-6 with TRBJ2-1; D possibly uses TRBD1 or TRBD2 (5 bases each). Trimming stripped 6 bases from V and 9 bases from J, with 15 bases between. This CDR3 has 13 residues. Germline assignment: CDR1 MNHNY and CDR2 SVGAGI (reference sequence). DNA for the CDR3: TGTGCCAGCAGCGATCAGGGCCGGGGTGAGCAGTTCTTC. It yields the protein CASSDQGRGEQFF.

This CDR3 is CASSLPGGRTRSSYNEQFF. The CDR3 region has the DNA TGCGCCAGCAGCTTGCCGGGGGGGCGGACCCGAAGCTCCTACAATGAGCAGTTCTTC. The rearrangement joins TRBV5-1 to TRBJ2-1; 8 bases align to TRBD2. CDR1 and CDR2 from the germline V gene are SGHRS and YFSETQ. V lost 1 base, J lost 0 bases, and 12 bases stayed unmatched. The CDR3 contains 19 residues. The full variable domain, rest sourced from reference TRBV5-1 and TRBJ2-1, is KAGVTQTPRYLIKTRGQQVTLSCSPISGHRSVSWYQQTPGQGLQFLFEYFSETQRNKGNFPGRFSGRQFSNSRSEMNVSTLELGDSALYLCASSLPGGRTRSSYNEQFFGPGTRLTVL.

This clonotype was counted a few times. The chain joins TRBV20-1 to TRBJ2-7, with 7 bases matching TRBD1. V shed 1 base, J shed 6 bases, and the junction held 9 bases outside the gene matches. Germline lookup yields CDR1 DFQATT and CDR2 SNEGSKA (reference sequence). CDR3 length: 14 residues. The CDR3 loop reads CSARVRQGVGEQYF. CDR3 bases: TGCAGTGCTAGAGTTCGGCAGGGGGTGGGCGAGCAGTACTTC.

This clonotype was detected a few times. CDR3 sequence (DNA): TGTGCCAGCAGTTCGACCCACAGGGGGGAAGAGACCCAGTACTTC. It yields the protein CASSSTHRGEETQYF. The V gene is TRBV12-3 or TRBV12-4, the J gene TRBJ2-5; 8 nucleotides align to TRBD1. The CDR3 covers 15 residues. The V and J ends lost 4 bases and 3 bases, in that order; junction bases with no gene match: 7.

This clonotype occurred many times. V gene TRBV29-1 combines with J gene TRBJ1-1; tentatively, D is TRBD1 (5 bases). Trimming cost V 4 bases and J 0 bases, with 12 bases left between them. Germline V CDR1 and CDR2: SQVTM, ANQGSEA. This CDR3 has 14 amino acids. CDR3 in DNA: TGCAGCGTTGGTGCCGGGGCCCTGAACACTGAAGCTTTCTTT. Translating gives CSVGAGALNTEAFF.

This clonotype was seen a few times. The rearrangement uses TRBV24-1 and TRBJ1-2; D might be TRBD1 (5 bases). Germline-derived CDR1 and CDR2 are KGHDR and SFDVKD. This CDR3 region has 15 residues. Trimming left V 0 bases short and J 6 bases short, with 13 bases between. CDR3: CATSDLTGAPDGYTF. DNA of the CDR3: TGTGCCACCAGTGATTTGACCGGGGCTCCTGATGGCTACACCTTC.

The chain joins TRBV5-8 to TRBJ1-1; no firm D call. This CDR3 is 14 amino acids long. Trimming shortened V by 0 bases and J by 3 bases, and 9 bases separated the two germline ends. Germline V gene lookup returns CDR1 SGHTS and CDR2 YDEGEE. This CDR3 reads CASSLDVSHTEAFF. CDR3 nucleotides: TGTGCCAGCAGCTTGGATGTGTCGCACACTGAAGCTTTCTTT.

The rearrangement links TRBV25-1 to TRBJ1-5; D remains unclear. In germline, CDR1 is MGHDK, CDR2 SYGVNS. V was clipped by 3 bases and J by 3 bases, with 9 bases between them. The CDR3 covers 14 residues. CDR3 protein: CASSEGQFNQPQHF. CDR3 coding DNA: TGTGCCAGCAGTGAGGGTCAGTTCAATCAGCCCCAGCATTTT.